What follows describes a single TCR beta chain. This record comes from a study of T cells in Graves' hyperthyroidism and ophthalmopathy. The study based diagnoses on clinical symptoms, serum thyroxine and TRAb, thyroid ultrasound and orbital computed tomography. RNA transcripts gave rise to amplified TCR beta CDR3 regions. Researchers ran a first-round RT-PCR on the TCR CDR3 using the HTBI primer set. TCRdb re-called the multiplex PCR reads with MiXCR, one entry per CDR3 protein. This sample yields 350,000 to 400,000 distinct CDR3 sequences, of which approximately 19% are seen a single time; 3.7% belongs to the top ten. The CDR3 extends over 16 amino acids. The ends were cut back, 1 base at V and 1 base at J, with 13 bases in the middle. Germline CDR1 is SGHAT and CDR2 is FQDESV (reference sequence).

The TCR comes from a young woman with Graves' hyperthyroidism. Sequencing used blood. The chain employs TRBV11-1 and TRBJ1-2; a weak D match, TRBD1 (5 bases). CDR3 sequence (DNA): TGTGCCAGCAGCTTAGACTTACAGGACAATAACTATGGCTACACCTTC. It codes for CASSLDLQDNNYGYTF. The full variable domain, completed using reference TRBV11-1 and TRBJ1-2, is EAEVAQSPRYKITEKSQAVAFWCDPISGHATLYWYRQILGQGPELLVQFQDESVVDDSQLPKDRFSAERLKGVDSTLKIQPAELGDSAMYLCASSLDLQDNNYGYTFGSGTRLTVV.